The sequence of this T cell receptor (beta chain) was determined in a study of a mutant IDH1 vaccine in newly diagnosed glioma (dated by TCRdb to 2020 to 2022). A note on the overall study: Eight vaccinations were administered to patients in weeks 1, 3, 5, 7, 11, 15, 19 and 23, corresponding to visits V03 through V10. Vaccination started 4-6 weeks after radiotherapy alone, or was given together with temozolomide cycles in the groups whose treatment included chemotherapy. Of the approximately 33 patients who were treated, about 60% were male and about 40% were female, and the mean age was about 40 years. For exploratory analyses, longitudinal TCRB deep sequencing was carried out in 25 treated patients wherever samples were available. Before enrollment, most patients had been given radiochemotherapy with temozolomide as standard therapy, while the rest had received either radiotherapy alone or temozolomide alone. Six visits were used for peripheral blood collection: V03 (baseline), V05, V07, V10, V12 and V13.

About this clone: Which antigen it targets is not known. Base qualities are missing; no much larger clone stands one base away.

From cysteine to phenylalanine, the CDR3 is 16 amino acids long. Of the read, only the CDR3 DNA is kept; its 48 bases are in frame from base 1. V trim: 4 bases; J trim: 2 bases; unmatched bases: 5. Via the germline V gene (reference sequence), CDR1 is SEHNR and CDR2 FQNEAQ. The library relied on the immunoSEQ multiplex PCR assay. Rearranged TCR beta chain sequences were amplified with the hsTCRB Kit following the manufacturer's protocol. Sequencing of TCRB libraries was carried out on an Illumina MiSeq. As for how the authors treated the data: The proprietary platform of the kit vendor was used for demultiplexing, trimming and gene mapping. This is the immuneACCESS table as TCRdb keeps it, with only in-frame sequences that have V and J called. A part of the clones is gone; compared with another copy, unresolved V genes explain less than half, and the rest is unexplained. The D gene and trimming were derived from the DNA, and the V and J assignments and clone size from that table. This sample has tens of thousands of clones in its table, and under 80% of those were observed once. The ten largest account for 5.3% of the sample.

What this sample's time point label stands for: week 23, last vaccination. Each vaccine dose, consisting of 300 ug of a 20-mer mutant IDH1 peptide in Montanide, was administered subcutaneously with topical imiquimod. All donors had newly diagnosed IDH1-mutant astrocytomas of WHO grade 3 or 4 that showed loss of nuclear ATRX. The samples were drawn from NOA16, a multicentre, single-arm, open-label phase I trial in Germany that tested a mutant IDH1 peptide vaccine in humans for the first time. Genomic DNA for TCRB sequencing was extracted from EDTA blood using the DNeasy Blood and Tissue Kit. The investigation overall reported the following: Pseudoprogression appeared unrelated to alterations in the top peripheral T cell clonotypes detected by TCRB sequencing. The authors stated that sample limitations prevented analyses of patient blood samples from being reproduced. Availability determined which PBMC samples were chosen for TCRB deep sequencing. Across multiple MHC alleles, vaccine-induced immune responses were seen in around 93% of patients.

Sequenced material: PBMCs, taken from a glioma patient whose treatment included an IDH1 peptide vaccine. The sequence came from a man aged 50 to 59 with glioma. The chain links TRBV7-9 with TRBJ1-5, with 10 bases in between that match TRBD1. The CDR3 here reads CASSSGTGARNQPQHF. The nucleotides read TGTGCCAGCAGCTCCGGGACAGGGGCCCGCAATCAGCCCCAGCATTTT. Reference TRBV7-9 and TRBJ1-5 proteins supply the regions before and after the CDR3; the full variable domain is: DTGVSQNPRHKITKRGQNVTFRCDPISEHNRLYWYRQTLGQGPEFLTYFQNEAQLEKSRLLSDRFSAERPKGSFSTLEIQRTEQGDSAMYLCASSSGTGARNQPQHFGDGTRLSIL.